In its sample, the clone carrying this T cell receptor (beta chain) was seen once. Its cognate antigen is unknown. The data originate from a study of a mutant IDH1 vaccine in newly diagnosed glioma. Study outcomes and limitations: A vaccine-induced immune response developed in around 94% of the patients.

Specified time point: baseline, week 1 (first vaccination visit). Regarding treatment: pre-vaccination baseline after standard-of-care therapy. Data came from immunoSEQ multiplex PCR; TCRdb stores just in-frame clones and leaves some out. The table has about 51,000 clones, around three quarters seen once; the top ten hold approximately 1.8%. CDR1 is SQVTM and CDR2 is ANQGSEA in the germline V gene. CDR3 length: 16 amino acids. The V gene lost 2 bases and the J gene lost 4 bases, with 20 bases spanning the gap. The gene calls are TRBV29-1 and TRBJ1-2; D possibly corresponds to TRBD1 (5 bases). This receptor was obtained from a woman between 35 and 50 years old with glioma. The sample was PBMCs, taken from a glioma patient treated with radiotherapy, temozolomide or both. The CDR3, as DNA: TGCAGCGTTGAACCCCCCTCCAGGGACCGAATCTATGGCTACACCTTC. Amino acid sequence: CSVEPPSRDRIYGYTF.